The 25 T cell receptor beta chains presented below share a single source sample, sequenced in a study of human T cells and chemical hapten exposure. Time point denoted: pre-sensitization, week 0. The treatment: therapeutic diphenylcyclopropenone sensitization with weekly scalp DPC. TCRdb re-analysed the RACE reads in MiXCR, keeping a single row per CDR3 protein. The sample holds some 110,000 distinct CDR3 sequences; less than 15% are singletons and the top ten take over 1.5%. This specimen was whole blood, taken in connection with sensitization to the hapten diphenylcyclopropenone (DPC). These receptors all stem from a woman aged 50 to 60 with alopecia areata. Some clones in this sample may be carry-over from other donors' samples.

The CDR3 sequence: CASSLGPPQPTGRGYEQYF. Here the CDR3 DNA reads TGTGCCAGCAGCTTAGGGCCCCCTCAACCGACAGGGCGAGGATACGAGCAGTACTTC. This chain links TRBV7-8 with TRBJ2-7; 7 bases are shared with TRBD1. The germline gives CDR1 SGHVS, CDR2 FQNEAQ. This CDR3 spans 19 amino acids. After removal of 1 base from V and 4 bases from J, the junction contained 19 bases not matched to a gene.

This clonotype was picked up many times. The chain employs TRBV10-1 and TRBJ2-7; D gene ambiguous. This CDR3 is 13 amino acids long. Trimming left V 2 bases short and J 2 bases short, with 7 bases between. Per the germline V gene, CDR1 is WNHNN and CDR2 is SYGVQD (reference sequence). The CDR3 is CASSEAPAYEQYF. The CDR3 DNA reads as TGCGCCAGCAGTGAGGCCCCGGCCTACGAGCAGTACTTC.

This clonotype was counted between two and nine times. This chain links TRBV3-1 with TRBJ2-7; TRBD1 matches at 8 bases. This CDR3 spans 14 amino acids. Germline CDR1 and CDR2: LGHDT and YNNKEL (reference sequence). V shed 5 bases, J shed 5 bases, and the junction held 8 bases outside the gene matches. The CDR3 DNA is TGTGCCAGCAGCTCCCCGGGACAGGCGGACGAGCAGTACTTC. Protein sequence: CASSSPGQADEQYF.

In its sample, this clonotype was seen many times. The chain has TRBV29-1 and TRBJ2-7, with D tentatively TRBD1 (5 bases). Trimming took 4 bases from V and 2 from J, leaving 12 bases between them. Germline values: CDR1 SQVTM, CDR2 ANQGSEA. This CDR3 contains 13 residues. CDR3 sequence: CSVASGPTYEQYF. Here the CDR3 DNA reads TGCAGCGTTGCTTCAGGGCCAACCTACGAGCAGTACTTC.

This clonotype occurred many times. The J gene is TRBJ1-4, the V gene TRBV18, with 7 nucleotides matching TRBD1. The CDR3 spans 14 residues. The ends lost 6 bases at V and 4 bases at J; junction bases unmatched: 5. CDR1 KGHSH and CDR2 LQKENI come from the germline V gene. The CDR3 protein is CASSRDSLNEKLFF. The CDR3 DNA reads TGTGCCAGCTCTAGGGACAGCCTTAATGAAAAACTGTTTTTT.

This clonotype was seen repeatedly, ten times or more. The rearrangement links TRBV7-2 to TRBJ1-6; D call uncertain. The CDR3 has 13 amino acids. Looked up from germline, CDR1 is SGHTA and CDR2 is FQGNSA. Trimming took 1 base from V and 15 from J, leaving 13 bases between them. CDR3 coding DNA: TGTGCCAGCAGCTTAGACCACGCCGATGACCTCCACTTT. This codes for CASSLDHADDLHF.

This clonotype was observed a few times. The chain joins TRBV7-9 to TRBJ2-1, with 9 bases matching TRBD1. Germline-derived CDR1 and CDR2 are SEHNR and FQNEAQ (reference sequence). Losses at the gene ends were 3 bases for V and 8 bases for J; bases not matched to a gene: 17. This CDR3 comprises 18 residues. CDR3 sequence reads: CASSLVRLRDREVDEQFF. The CDR3 DNA reads as TGTGCCAGCAGCTTGGTCCGATTGAGGGACAGGGAAGTCGATGAGCAGTTCTTC.

This clonotype was detected only a few times. This chain links TRBV28 with TRBJ2-1; 8 positions agree with TRBD2. The V gene end was trimmed by 6 bases and the J gene end by 14 bases; junction bases not matched to a gene: 6. Per the germline V gene, CDR1 is MDHEN and CDR2 is SYDVKM. This CDR3 contains 11 residues. The CDR3 here is CASSLRGGEFF. In DNA form, the CDR3 reads TGTGCCAGCAGCCTCCGGGGGGGCGAGTTCTTC. The full variable domain, its missing parts supplied by reference TRBV28 and TRBJ2-1, is DVKVTQSSRYLVKRTGEKVFLECVQDMDHENMFWYRQDPGLGLRLIYFSYDVKMKEKGDIPEGYSVSREKKERFSLILESASTNQTSMYLCASSLRGGEFFGPGTRLTVL.

This clonotype came up many times. The chain couples TRBV28 to TRBJ2-5; a weak D match, TRBD1 (6 bases). Trimming pared 8 bases from V and 5 bases from J, leaving 12 bases between. Germline V gene data show CDR1 as MDHEN and CDR2 as SYDVKM. The CDR3 consists of 12 residues. CDR3 sequence reads: CASSNRVETQYF. Here the CDR3 DNA reads TGTGCCAGCTCAAACAGGGTTGAGACCCAGTACTTC.

The chain is built from TRBV7-9 and TRBJ1-5, with D tentatively TRBD1 (6 bases). V was trimmed by 5 bases and J by 6 bases, leaving 11 bases between them. The CDR3 length is 13 residues. Germline assignment: CDR1 SEHNR and CDR2 FQNEAQ (reference sequence). CDR3 in DNA: TGTGCCAGCAGCCGGCAGGGGTCTCAGCCCCAGCATTTT. It yields the protein CASSRQGSQPQHF.

Only a few counts were recorded for this clonotype. The CDR3 coding sequence is TGCGCCAGCAGCTTAGTCTCCGGGACAGGGGCCTACGAGCAGTACTTC. Its protein product is CASSLVSGTGAYEQYF. This rearrangement joins TRBV5-1 to TRBJ2-7, with TRBD1 identical over 10 bases. The trim removed 2 bases at V and 2 bases at J, leaving 7 bases unmatched. The CDR3 covers 16 residues. The germline V gene has CDR1 SGHRS and CDR2 YFSETQ.

The chain is built from TRBV28 and TRBJ1-1; TRBD1 is a possible D gene (5 bases). In germline, CDR1 is MDHEN, CDR2 SYDVKM. V was clipped by 9 bases and J by 1 base, with 18 bases between them. CDR3 length: 15 amino acids. The CDR3 spells CASPLQGASNTEAFF. The CDR3 DNA sequence: TGTGCCAGTCCCCTCCAAGGGGCTTCGAACACTGAAGCTTTCTTT.

The chain joins TRBV29-1 to TRBJ1-2, with TRBD1 identical over 7 bases. This CDR3 is 11 amino acids long. Germline V gives CDR1 SQVTM, CDR2 ANQGSEA. V gave up 7 bases and J gave up 2 bases; unmatched junction bases: 1. As DNA, the CDR3 is TGCAGCGGGGGACAGAACTATGGCTACACCTTC. Its protein product is CSGGQNYGYTF.

J is TRBJ1-5 and V is TRBV2; D not resolved. Trimming pared 5 bases from V and 2 bases from J, leaving 10 bases between. From germline, CDR1 is SNHLY and CDR2 FYNNEI. This CDR3 has 14 residues. CDR3 amino acids: CASSQTSCNQPQHF. The CDR3 coding sequence is TGTGCCAGCAGTCAGACATCATGCAATCAGCCCCAGCATTTT.

This chain links TRBV18 with TRBJ1-5; TRBD1 matches 8 bases. V lost 3 bases and J lost 4; bases outside the gene matches: 5. The CDR3 runs 15 residues. Germline V lookup: CDR1 KGHSH, CDR2 LQKENI. In DNA form, the CDR3 reads TGTGCCAGCTCACCGACAGGGGTTAATAATCAGCCCCAGCATTTT. Translated, it gives CASSPTGVNNQPQHF. The entire variable domain, with the rest obtained from reference TRBV18 and TRBJ1-5, is as follows: NAGVMQNPRHLVRRRGQEARLRCSPMKGHSHVYWYRQLPEEGLKFMVYLQKENIIDESGMPKERFSAEFPKEGPSILRIQQVVRGDSAAYFCASSPTGVNNQPQHFGDGTRLSIL.

V gene TRBV18 combines with J gene TRBJ2-2; a weak D match, TRBD2 (6 bases). There are 15 residues in the CDR3. The ends were cut back, 3 bases at V and 4 bases at J, with 12 bases in the middle. CDR1 is KGHSH, CDR2 LQKENI, per germline. CDR3 amino acids: CASSPAGIGTGELFF. DNA of the CDR3: TGTGCCAGCTCACCGGCGGGAATAGGCACCGGGGAGCTGTTTTTT.

This clonotype was detected many times. The rearrangement links TRBV12-3 or TRBV12-4 to TRBJ1-1; 11 bases agree with TRBD1. The V gene end was trimmed by 6 bases and the J gene end by 3 bases; junction bases not matched to a gene: 9. CDR3 length equals 16 residues. CDR3 residues: CASSLGQGAADTEAFF. The CDR3, as DNA: TGTGCCAGCAGCCTCGGACAGGGGGCAGCGGACACTGAAGCTTTCTTT.

This rearrangement joins TRBV28 to TRBJ1-1; D is possibly TRBD1 (6 bases). Germline CDR1 MDHEN, CDR2 SYDVKM. This CDR3 contains 12 residues. V shed 6 bases and J shed 11 bases, with 16 bases lying between them. The CDR3 here is CASSLLQGHAFF. DNA for the CDR3: TGTGCCAGCAGCCTGTTACAGGGTCACGCTTTCTTT.

Only a few counts were recorded for this clonotype. The chain uses TRBV7-2 and TRBJ2-7; weak D call: TRBD2 (7 bases). CDR3 length equals 16 residues. The V end was cut by 0 bases, the J end by 3 bases, with 15 bases between. CDR1 and CDR2 (germline): SGHTA, FQGNSA. CDR3 region: CASSLAARGGNYEQYF. The CDR3 coding sequence is TGTGCCAGCAGCTTAGCTGCACGCGGGGGCAACTACGAGCAGTACTTC.

The chain recombines TRBV11-3 with TRBJ2-1, with TRBD2 matching 11 bases. J gave up 3 bases and V 5 bases, and 3 bases lay outside the gene matches. The CDR3 has 15 amino acids. CDR1 SGHNT and CDR2 YENEEA come from the germline V gene. The CDR3 loop is CASSPSGGHYNEQFF. The CDR3, as DNA: TGTGCCAGCAGCCCTAGCGGGGGGCACTACAATGAGCAGTTCTTC. The variable domain in full, with the rest retrieved from reference TRBV11-3 and TRBJ2-1, is EAGVVQSPRYKIIEKKQPVAFWCNPISGHNTLYWYLQNLGQGPELLIRYENEEAVDDSQLPKDRFSAERLKGVDSTLKIQPAELGDSAVYLCASSPSGGHYNEQFFGPGTRLTVL.

The sample holds a few counts of this clonotype. This chain connects TRBV7-2 to TRBJ2-1, with TRBD2 identical over 8 bases. Unmatched junction bases numbered 10, after V lost 5 bases and J lost 7 bases. This CDR3 comprises 15 residues. Germline V lookup: CDR1 SGHTA, CDR2 FQGNSA. The CDR3 nucleotides are TGTGCCAGCAGCCGTAGTAGCGGGGTGGGAAATGAGCAGTTCTTC. Protein sequence: CASSRSSGVGNEQFF.

V usage is TRBV28 and J usage is TRBJ2-7, with 9 positions matching TRBD1. Trimming cost V 4 bases and J 5 bases; bases outside gene matches: 6. CDR3 length equals 14 residues. CDR1 and CDR2 (germline): MDHEN, SYDVKM. The DNA for the CDR3 is TGTGCCAGCAGTTCACGTGGGACAGGGAACGAGCAGTACTTC. Translating gives CASSSRGTGNEQYF.

The rearrangement joins TRBV7-2 to TRBJ1-2, with 10 bases fitting TRBD1. Trimming took 4 bases from V and 3 from J; bases not matched to a gene: 8. The CDR3 totals 16 residues. Germline V CDR1 and CDR2: SGHTA, FQGNSA. CDR3 sequence reads: CASSSSAGTGDYGYTF. The DNA of the CDR3 is TGTGCCAGCAGCTCATCCGCCGGGACAGGGGACTATGGCTACACCTTC.

This clonotype was found many times. The chain recombines TRBV3-1 with TRBJ2-7; TRBD2 agrees at 9 bases. The CDR3 length is 14 residues. CDR1 is LGHDT and CDR2 is YNNKEL in the germline V gene (reference sequence). The V gene end was trimmed by 1 base and the J gene end by 4 bases; junction bases not matched to a gene: 2. CDR3 in DNA: TGTGCCAGCAGCCAAGCTAGCGGGAAGTACGAGCAGTACTTC. Its protein product is CASSQASGKYEQYF.

The chain has TRBV5-1 and TRBJ2-7, with 11 positions matching TRBD1. The CDR3 has 14 amino acids. Losses at the gene ends were 0 bases for V and 6 bases for J; bases not matched to a gene: 2. CDR1 is SGHRS and CDR2 is YFSETQ in the germline V gene. Here the CDR3 reads CASSLGTGGREQYF. CDR3 in DNA: TGCGCCAGCAGCTTGGGGACAGGGGGCCGCGAGCAGTACTTC.